The 26 T cell receptor beta chains listed next were all sequenced from one sample in a study of regulatory T cells in long-lasting Graves disease. CDR3-region Arm-PCR and iRepertoire HTBI primers produced the TCR beta libraries. One entry per CDR3 protein, called by TCRdb with MiXCR from the multiplex PCR reads. The sample lists under 250,000 distinct CDR3 sequences, roughly 18% occurring once. Noted time point: newly diagnosed GD, antithyroid drugs for less than 3 months. The TCR library was made from RNA that had been extracted from PBMCs in TRIzol. In addition, the sample was reused for a study of T cells in Graves' hyperthyroidism and ophthalmopathy.

The specimen was peripheral blood mononuclear cells (PBMCs), collected at new diagnosis, from a patient treated with antithyroid drugs. These receptors were obtained from a woman aged 25 to 39 with Graves disease.

This clonotype has just one count. V and J are TRBV2 and TRBJ2-7; 7 bases match TRBD1. CDR3 length: 18 amino acids. V shed 8 bases, J shed 0 bases, and the junction held 19 bases outside the gene matches. In germline, CDR1 is SNHLY, CDR2 FYNNEI. CDR3 loop: CASCVDRPTGWGSYEQYF. The CDR3 nucleotides read TGTGCCAGCTGTGTGGACCGACCGACAGGGTGGGGCTCCTACGAGCAGTACTTC.

The chain uses TRBV27 and TRBJ2-1; 12 positions match TRBD2. Germline CDR1 and CDR2: MNHEY and SMNVEV (reference sequence). Unmatched junction bases numbered 5, after V lost 1 base and J lost 10 bases. The CDR3 spans 15 residues. The CDR3: CASSLLTSGSGEQFF. CDR3 DNA: TGTGCCAGCAGTTTATTGACTAGCGGGAGCGGGGAGCAGTTCTTC.

This chain connects TRBV6-5 to TRBJ2-7; tentatively, D is TRBD1 or TRBD2 (5 bases each). Trimming shortened V by 4 bases and J by 2 bases, and 12 bases separated the two germline ends. This CDR3 is 14 amino acids long. Germline values: CDR1 MNHEY, CDR2 SVGAGI. CDR3 protein: CASSFGGTTYEQYF. The CDR3 coding sequence is TGTGCCAGCAGTTTTGGTGGGACCACCTACGAGCAGTACTTC.

The rearrangement uses TRBV2 and TRBJ1-4; 10 nucleotides agree with TRBD1. V trimming: 4 bases; J trimming: 7 bases; junction bases outside the gene matches: 6. The germline V gene encodes CDR1 SNHLY and CDR2 FYNNEI. The CDR3 is 15 residues long. The CDR3 nucleotides read TGTGCCAGCAGTGTGGGACAGGGGAACCCTGAAAAACTGTTTTTT. Translated, it gives CASSVGQGNPEKLFF.

This clonotype occurred many times. The rearrangement joins TRBV2 to TRBJ1-5, with a possible D match to TRBD1 (6 bases). Germline loops: CDR1 SNHLY, CDR2 FYNNEI. This CDR3 has 15 residues. V was clipped by 1 base and J by 7 bases, with 14 bases between them. The CDR3 is CASSEGAGGRQPQHF. The CDR3 bases are TGTGCCAGCAGTGAAGGGGCGGGGGGCCGGCAGCCCCAGCATTTT.

This clonotype was picked up many times. The chain carries TRBV27 and TRBJ2-1, with D possibly being TRBD2 (5 bases). This CDR3 has 14 amino acids. Germline lookup yields CDR1 MNHEY and CDR2 SMNVEV (reference sequence). V was clipped by 5 bases and J by 7 bases, with 15 bases between them. The CDR3 here is CASSRNRRGNEQFF. In DNA form, the CDR3 reads TGTGCCAGCAGTCGTAACCGACGGGGAAATGAGCAGTTCTTC.

At least ten counts were recorded for this clonotype. The chain recombines TRBV6-1 with TRBJ1-5; 8 bases align to TRBD1. Germline V CDR1 and CDR2: MNHNS, SASEGT. The CDR3 is 16 residues long. With V trimmed by 6 bases and J by 4 bases, 11 bases remained unmatched. The CDR3 is CASRPSGTGANQPQHF. DNA of the CDR3: TGTGCCAGCAGACCTTCGGGGACAGGAGCGAATCAGCCCCAGCATTTT.

This clonotype occurred many times. The CDR3 DNA follows: TGCGCCAGCAGCCAGGGGGCAAGCAATCAGCCCCAGCATTTT. It codes for CASSQGASNQPQHF. The chain links TRBV4-1 to TRBJ1-5, with D possibly TRBD1 on 6 matching bases. The germline gives CDR1 MGHRA, CDR2 YSYEKL. Trimming removed 3 bases from V and 1 base from J, with 7 bases in between. This CDR3 spans 14 amino acids.

This clonotype was seen ten or more times. J is TRBJ1-5 and V is TRBV18; 9 bases are shared with TRBD1. The CDR3 has 15 residues. V lost 3 bases to trimming and J lost 10 bases; unmatched junction nucleotides: 10. Germline CDR1 and CDR2: KGHSH and LQKENI. The CDR3 spells CASSPEGTGLDPQHF. In nucleotides, the CDR3 is TGTGCCAGCTCACCTGAGGGGACAGGGTTAGATCCCCAGCATTTT.

There are many counts of this clonotype. The chain has TRBV4-1 and TRBJ1-1, with a tentative D call TRBD1 (6 bases). CDR3 size: 16 residues. Germline V gene lookup returns CDR1 MGHRA and CDR2 YSYEKL. The V gene lost 3 bases and the J gene lost 2 bases, with 16 bases spanning the gap. The CDR3 reads CASSQHTGFVNTEAFF. In DNA form, the CDR3 reads TGCGCCAGCAGCCAGCACACAGGGTTTGTAAACACTGAAGCTTTCTTT.

This clonotype was recorded many times. The gene calls are TRBV10-2 and TRBJ2-7; no clear D gene. Trimming removed 4 bases from V and 6 bases from J, with 10 bases in between. This CDR3 has 12 residues. CDR1 WSHSY and CDR2 SAAADI come from the germline V gene. The CDR3 nucleotides are TGCGCCAGCAGTGGATGGATTGGCGAGCAGTACTTC. It encodes CASSGWIGEQYF.

This clonotype has a handful of counts. V is TRBV15 and J is TRBJ1-3; TRBD1 matches 9 bases. The junction had 3 bases not matched to a gene; V was cut back by 2 bases and J by 4 bases. Germline V CDR1 and CDR2: LNHNV, YYDKDF (reference sequence). The CDR3 has 15 amino acids. CDR3: CATSRTGTGGNTIYF. The CDR3 DNA reads as TGTGCCACCAGCAGAACCGGGACAGGGGGAAACACCATATATTTT. Supplemented by reference TRBV15 and TRBJ1-3, the full variable domain reads DAMVIQNPRYQVTQFGKPVTLSCSQTLNHNVMYWYQQKSSQAPKLLFHYYDKDFNNEADTPDNFQSRRPNTSFCFLDIRSPGLGDTAMYLCATSRTGTGGNTIYFGEGSWLTVV.

This clonotype was recorded many times. The rearrangement joins TRBV12-3 or TRBV12-4 to TRBJ2-7; 7 nucleotides agree with TRBD1. After removal of 5 bases from V and 4 bases from J, the junction contained 5 bases not matched to a gene. CDR3 length: 13 amino acids. The CDR3 DNA sequence: TGTGCCAGCAGTCAGATACAGGGGTACGAGCAGTACTTC. Protein sequence: CASSQIQGYEQYF.

This clonotype has a count of ten or more. The chain couples TRBV7-9 to TRBJ2-7, with TRBD2 matching over 7 bases. The CDR3 spans 15 residues. The J segment lost 1 base and the V segment lost 6 bases, leaving 9 bases of the junction unmatched. Germline values: CDR1 SEHNR, CDR2 FQNEAQ (reference sequence). In DNA form, the CDR3 reads TGTGCCAGCAGTTCAGGGAGGGTGTTATCCTACGAGCAGTACTTC. Amino acid sequence: CASSSGRVLSYEQYF. Drawing the rest from reference TRBV7-9 and TRBJ2-7, the complete variable domain is DTGVSQNPRHKITKRGQNVTFRCDPISEHNRLYWYRQTLGQGPEFLTYFQNEAQLEKSRLLSDRFSAERPKGSFSTLEIQRTEQGDSAMYLCASSSGRVLSYEQYFGPGTRLTVT.

This clonotype was found many times. CDR3 residues: CAWMQSPQETQYF. The CDR3 DNA follows: TGTGCCTGGATGCAGTCCCCCCAAGAGACCCAGTACTTC. V is TRBV30 and J is TRBJ2-5; D not resolved. CDR1 and CDR2 from the germline V gene are GTSNPN and SVGIG (reference sequence). The CDR3 is made up of 13 amino acids. With 4 bases removed from V and 1 base from J, the gap between germline ends came to 10 bases.

A word on this clonotype: A far larger clone is one nucleotide away, so this likely arose from a read error. The chain uses TRBV7-3 and TRBJ1-6; 8 bases are a match to TRBD1. The CDR3 has 16 residues. Germline V gene sequence: CDR1 SGHTA, CDR2 FQGTGA. The CDR3 nucleotides read TGTGCCAGCAGCCGGACAGGGAGCTCCTATAATTCACCCCTCCGCTTT. It encodes CASSRTGSSYNSPLRF.

This clonotype was picked up many times. The chain is built from TRBV28 and TRBJ1-5, with D uncertain. The CDR3 covers 18 residues. V was cut by 1 base and J by 4 bases, with 20 bases left in between. CDR1 is MDHEN and CDR2 is SYDVKM in the germline V gene. The CDR3 protein is CASSLYTGIAGRNQPQHF. CDR3 bases: TGTGCCAGCAGTTTATACACTGGAATTGCCGGGAGGAATCAGCCCCAGCATTTT.

This clonotype showed up just a few times. The CDR3 DNA reads TGCGCCAGCAGCTTGACAGGGACTAAGCAGACTACGCAGTATTTT. Protein sequence: CASSLTGTKQTTQYF. The rearrangement uses TRBV5-1 and TRBJ2-3; maybe TRBD2 (7 bases). CDR3 length: 15 residues. Trimming cost V 1 base and J 8 bases, with 17 bases left between them. Germline V gives CDR1 SGHRS, CDR2 YFSETQ. The whole variable domain, remainder taken from reference TRBV5-1 and TRBJ2-3, is KAGVTQTPRYLIKTRGQQVTLSCSPISGHRSVSWYQQTPGQGLQFLFEYFSETQRNKGNFPGRFSGRQFSNSRSEMNVSTLELGDSALYLCASSLTGTKQTTQYFGPGTRLTVL.

Only one count was recorded for this clonotype. The rearrangement joins TRBV12-3 or TRBV12-4 to TRBJ2-5; 7 positions match TRBD2. The CDR3 totals 15 residues. V trimming: 3 bases; J trimming: 1 base; junction bases outside the gene matches: 5. CDR3 nucleotide sequence: TGTGCCAGCAGTTTTGGGGCGGGAGTCCAAGAGACCCAGTACTTC. It yields the protein CASSFGAGVQETQYF.

This clonotype showed up many times. CDR3 sequence (DNA): TGTGCCAGCAGCGCCAGCAGAATATTGAACACTGAAGCTTTCTTT. Protein product: CASSASRILNTEAFF. J is TRBJ1-1 and V is TRBV7-9, with D unclear. This CDR3 spans 15 amino acids. CDR1 is SEHNR and CDR2 is FQNEAQ in the germline V gene (reference sequence). V was cut by 5 bases and J by 0 bases, with 13 bases left in between.

Many counts were recorded for this clonotype. This chain links TRBV28 with TRBJ1-2, with D possibly TRBD1 on 5 matching bases. Germline CDR1 reads MDHEN; CDR2 reads SYDVKM. CDR3 length equals 14 residues. The V end was cut by 1 base, the J end by 4 bases, with 10 bases between. The CDR3 sequence is CASSLSRGVYGYTF. In DNA, the CDR3 is TGTGCCAGCAGTTTATCGCGGGGCGTCTATGGCTACACCTTC.

Note on this clonotype: Because the CDR3's place on the DNA is in doubt, the DNA is left out and the CDR3 is given as listed by TCRdb. The chain links TRBV7-2 to TRBJ2-5; the table's D call, TRBD1, has no DNA check behind it. The CDR3 is 24 residues long, counting both termini. Germline assignment: CDR1 SGHTA and CDR2 FQGNSA. This chain's CDR3 is CASSLDFPVHGYTFGSGGGETQYF.

This clonotype was seen repeatedly, ten times or more. The rearrangement links TRBV30 to TRBJ2-3, with unresolved D. This CDR3 region has 12 residues. V was cut by 7 bases and J by 2 bases, with 10 bases left in between. CDR1 GTSNPN and CDR2 SVGIG come from the germline V gene (reference sequence). CDR3 sequence: CASSKDTDTQYF. The CDR3 bases are TGTGCCTCTTCCAAGGACACAGATACGCAGTATTTT.

The table lists this clonotype with many counts. The chain carries TRBV6-2 or TRBV6-3 and TRBJ1-1; no clear D. Germline V gene data show CDR1 as MNHEY and CDR2 as SVGEGT. Trimming pared 8 bases from V and 2 bases from J, leaving 15 bases between. The CDR3 loop spans 14 amino acids. The CDR3 nucleotides read TGTGCCAGCGGTCGGGGAGATATAAACACTGAAGCTTTCTTT. Protein: CASGRGDINTEAFF.

In its sample, this clonotype was seen many times. The V and J genes are TRBV7-3 and TRBJ1-1, with D tentatively TRBD1 (5 bases). With 2 bases removed from V and 7 bases from J, the gap between germline ends came to 8 bases. The germline gives CDR1 SGHTA, CDR2 FQGTGA. The length of the CDR3 is 12 residues. In DNA form, the CDR3 reads TGTGCCAGCAGCTTAGGGGACGGTGAAGCTTTCTTT. Translation gives CASSLGDGEAFF. The full variable domain, completed using reference TRBV7-3 and TRBJ1-1, is GAGVSQTPSNKVTEKGKYVELRCDPISGHTALYWYRQSLGQGPEFLIYFQGTGAADDSGLPNDRFFAVRPEGSVSTLKIQRTERGDSAVYLCASSLGDGEAFFGQGTRLTVV.

This clonotype was seen many times. The chain employs TRBV12-3 or TRBV12-4 and TRBJ2-2; D remains unclear. Deletions cut 3 bases from V and 6 bases from J, with 11 bases between. The CDR3 covers 14 residues. The CDR3 DNA reads as TGTGCCAGCAGTTTCTCGGTACAGTCCGGGGAGCTGTTTTTT. Translation: CASSFSVQSGELFF.